The next 8 T cell receptor beta chains were all read from a single sample in a study of T cell repertoires in cytomegalovirus infection. TCRdb fed the reads into MiXCR, producing one record per CDR3 protein. The top ten hold under 7% of the sample, which has hundreds of thousands of distinct CDR3 sequences, approximately 6.7% seen once. The material sequenced was PBMCs. The receptors were sampled from a human donor in good health (CMV status not recorded). Some clones in this sample may be carry-over from other donors' samples.

This clonotype has a count of ten or more. The gene calls are TRBV20-1 and TRBJ2-7, with a weak D call TRBD1 (5 bases). V was clipped by 5 bases and J by 0 bases, with 11 bases between them. The germline V gene encodes CDR1 DFQATT and CDR2 SNEGSKA (reference sequence). This CDR3 region has 13 residues. The CDR3 sequence: CSALPGHSYEQYF. The CDR3 bases are TGCAGTGCTTTACCTGGACACTCCTACGAGCAGTACTTC.

This clonotype has ten or more counts. The chain employs TRBV19 and TRBJ1-1, with D possibly being TRBD1 (5 bases). V dropped 7 bases and J dropped 1 base, with 7 bases sitting between them. The CDR3 totals 12 residues. Per germline, CDR1 LNHDA and CDR2 SQIVND (reference sequence). CDR3 sequence (DNA): TGTGCCAGTACTGACAGGAACACTGAAGCTTTCTTT. Translation gives CASTDRNTEAFF. The variable domain in full, completed from reference TRBV19 and TRBJ1-1, reads DGGITQSPKYLFRKEGQNVTLSCEQNLNHDAMYWYRQDPGQGLRLIYYSQIVNDFQKGDIAEGYSVSREKKESFPLTVTSAQKNPTAFYLCASTDRNTEAFFGQGTRLTVV.

This clonotype showed up many times. This chain connects TRBV28 to TRBJ1-6; D not certain. CDR1 and CDR2 from the germline V gene are MDHEN and SYDVKM. The CDR3 has 13 residues. The V and J ends lost 2 bases and 7 bases respectively, with 6 bases between them. CDR3 protein: CASSLKRNSPLHF. The CDR3 nucleotides are TGTGCCAGCAGTTTAAAAAGGAATTCACCCCTCCACTTT.

This clonotype has at least ten counts. The genes are TRBV5-6 and TRBJ1-1; 7 nucleotides agree with TRBD1. This CDR3 has 13 amino acids. Germline assignment: CDR1 SGHDT and CDR2 YYEEEE. Trimming took 4 bases from V and 7 from J; bases not matched to a gene: 7. CDR3 protein: CASSTGQAGEAFF. The CDR3 DNA follows: TGTGCCAGCAGCACCGGACAGGCGGGTGAAGCTTTCTTT.

There are many counts of this clonotype. The genes are TRBV28 and TRBJ2-2; 7 bases line up with TRBD1. This CDR3 spans 14 amino acids. Trimming removed 10 bases from V and 1 base from J; junction bases left unmatched: 6. From germline, CDR1 is MDHEN and CDR2 SYDVKM. The CDR3 DNA reads as TGTGCCACCTACAGGGGTGGGAACACCGGGGAGCTGTTTTTT. Its translation: CATYRGGNTGELFF.

This clonotype has ten or more counts. The gene calls are TRBV7-9 and TRBJ1-1; TRBD1 is a possible D gene (6 bases). CDR1 and CDR2 (germline): SEHNR, FQNEAQ (reference sequence). Trimming cost V 5 bases and J 4 bases, with 11 bases left between them. The CDR3 has 13 residues. This CDR3 reads CASSNAGATEAFF. CDR3 DNA: TGTGCCAGCAGCAACGCGGGGGCCACTGAAGCTTTCTTT.

The chain is built from TRBV20-1 and TRBJ2-1; 9 bases map to TRBD2. The germline gives CDR1 DFQATT, CDR2 SNEGSKA (reference sequence). This CDR3 is 16 amino acids long. Trimming at V came to 5 bases and at J to 5 bases, leaving 13 bases not matched to a gene. The CDR3 protein is CSAPLAGSRRDNEQFF. CDR3 sequence (DNA): TGCAGTGCTCCCCTAGCGGGGTCCCGCAGGGACAATGAGCAGTTCTTC.

In this sample, this clonotype turned up many times. This chain links TRBV4-1 with TRBJ2-1; D gene unclear. CDR1 MGHRA and CDR2 YSYEKL come from the germline V gene. The germline V and J ends were trimmed by 1 base and 12 bases, with 10 bases remaining between them. This CDR3 comprises 12 residues. CDR3 region: CASSQGERRQFF. The CDR3 region has the DNA TGCGCCAGCAGCCAAGGAGAGCGTAGGCAGTTCTTC.